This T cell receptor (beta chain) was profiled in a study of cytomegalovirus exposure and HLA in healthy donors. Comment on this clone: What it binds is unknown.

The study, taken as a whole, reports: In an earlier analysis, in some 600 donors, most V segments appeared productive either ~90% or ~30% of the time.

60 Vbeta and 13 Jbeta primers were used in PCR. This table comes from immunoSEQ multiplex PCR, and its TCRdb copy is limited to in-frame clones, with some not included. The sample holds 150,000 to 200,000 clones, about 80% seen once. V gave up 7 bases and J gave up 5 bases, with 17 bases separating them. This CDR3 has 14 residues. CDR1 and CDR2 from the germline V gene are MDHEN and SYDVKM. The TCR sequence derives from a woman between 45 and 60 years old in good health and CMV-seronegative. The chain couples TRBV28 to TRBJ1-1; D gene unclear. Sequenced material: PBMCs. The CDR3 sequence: CASIPQIPGTEAFF. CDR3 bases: TGTGCCAGCATCCCGCAGATTCCAGGAACTGAAGCTTTCTTT.